The present entry profiles one TCR beta chain with its context. These data are taken from a study of patients and donors after allogeneic stem cell transplantation. One entry per CDR3 protein results from TCRdb running MiXCR on the RT-PCR reads. The sample has roughly 180,000 distinct CDR3 sequences; 41% are singletons. CDR3 length equals 14 residues. Germline V CDR1 and CDR2: MGHRA, YSYEKL. Trimming stripped 1 base from V and 1 base from J, with 7 bases between. This TCR derives from a human donor who was either an allogeneic HSCT recipient or a stem cell or donor lymphocyte infusion donor (not recorded which). It is not recorded whose cells these are; they may come from a transplant donor. The chain employs TRBV4-1 and TRBJ1-1, with D possibly TRBD1 on 5 matching bases. Material: blood, either unsorted or a sorted T cell fraction (not recorded which). The CDR3 loop is CASSQGDRNTEAFF. Written as DNA, the CDR3 is TGCGCCAGCAGCCAAGGTGACAGGAACACTGAAGCTTTCTTT.